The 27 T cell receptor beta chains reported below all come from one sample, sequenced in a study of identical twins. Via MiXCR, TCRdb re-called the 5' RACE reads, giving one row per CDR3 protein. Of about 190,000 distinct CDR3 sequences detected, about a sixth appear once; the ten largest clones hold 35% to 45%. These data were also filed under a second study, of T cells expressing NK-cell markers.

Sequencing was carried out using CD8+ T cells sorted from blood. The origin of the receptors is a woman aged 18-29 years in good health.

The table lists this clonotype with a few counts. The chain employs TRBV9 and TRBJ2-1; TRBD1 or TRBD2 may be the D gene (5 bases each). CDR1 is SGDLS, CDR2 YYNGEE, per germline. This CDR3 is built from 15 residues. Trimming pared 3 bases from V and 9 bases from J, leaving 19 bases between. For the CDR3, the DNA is TGTGCCAGCAGCGGCAAGTCACAGGAGGTCGGTGAGCAGTTCTTC. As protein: CASSGKSQEVGEQFF.

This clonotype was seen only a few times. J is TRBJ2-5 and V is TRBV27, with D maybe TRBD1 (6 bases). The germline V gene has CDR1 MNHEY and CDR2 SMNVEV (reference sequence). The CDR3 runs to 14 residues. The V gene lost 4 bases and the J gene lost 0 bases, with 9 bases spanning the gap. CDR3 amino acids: CASSSQGNQETQYF. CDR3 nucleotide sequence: TGTGCCAGCAGTTCACAGGGTAACCAAGAGACCCAGTACTTC.

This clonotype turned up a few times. CDR3 DNA: TGTGCCAGCAGTTTAGAGGTCCTCTTGAGGACTGAAGCTTTCTTT. Amino acid sequence: CASSLEVLLRTEAFF. This sequence joins TRBV12-3 or TRBV12-4 and TRBJ1-1; unclear D gene. CDR3 length: 15 amino acids. Trimming stripped 1 base from V and 5 bases from J, with 14 bases between.

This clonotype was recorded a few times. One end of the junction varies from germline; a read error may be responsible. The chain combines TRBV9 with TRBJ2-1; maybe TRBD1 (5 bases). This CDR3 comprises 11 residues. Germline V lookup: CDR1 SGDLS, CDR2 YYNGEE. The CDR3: CASGGRRQPLF. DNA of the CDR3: TGTGCCAGCGGCGGAAGGAGACAGCCCCTCTTC.

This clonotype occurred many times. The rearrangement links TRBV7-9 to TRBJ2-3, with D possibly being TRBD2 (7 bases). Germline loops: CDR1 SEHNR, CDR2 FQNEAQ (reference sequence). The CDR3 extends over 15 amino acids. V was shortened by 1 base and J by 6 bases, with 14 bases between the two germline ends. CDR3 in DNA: TGTGCCAGCAGCTTAGGTGGGGGGGCACGCGATACGCAGTATTTT. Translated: CASSLGGGARDTQYF. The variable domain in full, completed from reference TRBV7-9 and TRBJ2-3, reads DTGVSQNPRHKITKRGQNVTFRCDPISEHNRLYWYRQTLGQGPEFLTYFQNEAQLEKSRLLSDRFSAERPKGSFSTLEIQRTEQGDSAMYLCASSLGGGARDTQYFGPGTRLTVL.

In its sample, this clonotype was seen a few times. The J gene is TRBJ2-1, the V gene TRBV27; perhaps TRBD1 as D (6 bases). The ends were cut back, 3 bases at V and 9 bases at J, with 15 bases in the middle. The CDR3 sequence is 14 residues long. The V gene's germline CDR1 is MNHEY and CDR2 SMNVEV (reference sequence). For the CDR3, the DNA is TGTGCCAGCAGTTTTACTGGCCCCAGGGGTGAGCAGTTCTTC. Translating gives CASSFTGPRGEQFF.

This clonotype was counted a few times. For the CDR3, the DNA is TGTGCCAGCAGCGGCCGGGACTCAAGGGCCGGGGAGCTGTTTTTT. It translates to CASSGRDSRAGELFF. J is TRBJ2-2 and V is TRBV9, with D possibly matching TRBD2 (6 bases). CDR1 and CDR2 from the germline V gene are SGDLS and YYNGEE. Trimming pared 3 bases from V and 6 bases from J, leaving 15 bases between. This CDR3 contains 15 residues.

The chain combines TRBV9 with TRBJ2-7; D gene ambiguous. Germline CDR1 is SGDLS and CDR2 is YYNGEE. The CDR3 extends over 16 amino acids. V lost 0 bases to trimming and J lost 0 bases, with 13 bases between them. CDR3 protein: CASSVGPGVSSYEQYF. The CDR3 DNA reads TGTGCCAGCAGCGTAGGACCCGGAGTTAGCTCCTACGAGCAGTACTTC.

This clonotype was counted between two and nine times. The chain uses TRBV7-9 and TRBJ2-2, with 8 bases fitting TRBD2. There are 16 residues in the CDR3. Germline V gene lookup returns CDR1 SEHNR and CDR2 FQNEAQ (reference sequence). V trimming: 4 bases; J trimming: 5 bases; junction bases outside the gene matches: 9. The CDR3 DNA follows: TGTGCCAGCAGCTATTTCCCGGGACTAGGGACCGGGGAGCTGTTTTTT. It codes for CASSYFPGLGTGELFF.

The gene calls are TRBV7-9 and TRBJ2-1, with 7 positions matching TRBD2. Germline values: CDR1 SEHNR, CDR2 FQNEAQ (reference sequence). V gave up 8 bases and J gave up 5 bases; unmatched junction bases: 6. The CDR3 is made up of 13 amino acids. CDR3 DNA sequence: TGTGCCAGCCGCGGGGGTCCCCACAATGAGCAGTTCTTC. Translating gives CASRGGPHNEQFF. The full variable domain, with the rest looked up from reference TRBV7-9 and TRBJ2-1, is DTGVSQNPRHKITKRGQNVTFRCDPISEHNRLYWYRQTLGQGPEFLTYFQNEAQLEKSRLLSDRFSAERPKGSFSTLEIQRTEQGDSAMYLCASRGGPHNEQFFGPGTRLTVL.

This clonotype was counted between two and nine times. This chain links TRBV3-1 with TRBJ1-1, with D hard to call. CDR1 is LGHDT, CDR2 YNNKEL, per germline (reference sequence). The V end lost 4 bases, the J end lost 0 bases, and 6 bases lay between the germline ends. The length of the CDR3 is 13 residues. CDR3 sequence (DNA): TGTGCCAGCAGCCTAAGAGTGAACACTGAAGCTTTCTTT. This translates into CASSLRVNTEAFF.

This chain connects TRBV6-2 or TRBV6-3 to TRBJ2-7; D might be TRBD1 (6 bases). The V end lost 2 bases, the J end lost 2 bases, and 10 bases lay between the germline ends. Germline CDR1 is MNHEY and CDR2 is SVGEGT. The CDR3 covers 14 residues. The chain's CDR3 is CASSYADSTYEQYF. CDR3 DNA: TGTGCCAGCAGTTACGCGGACAGTACCTACGAGCAGTACTTC.

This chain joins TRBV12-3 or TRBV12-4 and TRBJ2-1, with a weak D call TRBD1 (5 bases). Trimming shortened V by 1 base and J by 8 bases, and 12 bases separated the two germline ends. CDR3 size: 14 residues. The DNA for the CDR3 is TGTGCCAGCAGTTTAGGGGCAGGGTTCCATGAGCAGTTCTTC. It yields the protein CASSLGAGFHEQFF.

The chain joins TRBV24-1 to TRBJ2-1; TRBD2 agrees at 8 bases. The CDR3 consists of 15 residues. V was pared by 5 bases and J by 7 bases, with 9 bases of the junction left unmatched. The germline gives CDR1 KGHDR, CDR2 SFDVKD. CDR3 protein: CATSALTAGDNEQFF. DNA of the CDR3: TGTGCCACCAGTGCCTTGACAGCGGGAGATAATGAGCAGTTCTTC.

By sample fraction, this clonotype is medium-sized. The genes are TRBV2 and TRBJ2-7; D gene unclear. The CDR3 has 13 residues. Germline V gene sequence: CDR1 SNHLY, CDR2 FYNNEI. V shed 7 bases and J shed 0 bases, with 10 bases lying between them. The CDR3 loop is CASTVSDSYEQYF. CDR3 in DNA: TGTGCCAGCACTGTCTCAGACTCCTACGAGCAGTACTTC.

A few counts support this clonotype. This CDR3 reads CASSQARYEKLFF. CDR3 coding DNA: TGTGCCAGCAGCCAAGCCAGATATGAAAAACTGTTTTTT. The genes are TRBV4-2 and TRBJ1-4; no reliable D call. Germline V gives CDR1 LGHNA, CDR2 YNFKEQ. The CDR3 has 13 amino acids. Trimming took off 1 base at V and 6 bases at J, with 6 bases between the two ends.

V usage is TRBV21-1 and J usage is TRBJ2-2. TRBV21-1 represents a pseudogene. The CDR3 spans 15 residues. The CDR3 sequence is CASSKVPTYTGELFF. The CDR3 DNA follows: TGTGCCAGCAGCAAAGTTCCTACCTACACCGGGGAGCTGTTTTTT.

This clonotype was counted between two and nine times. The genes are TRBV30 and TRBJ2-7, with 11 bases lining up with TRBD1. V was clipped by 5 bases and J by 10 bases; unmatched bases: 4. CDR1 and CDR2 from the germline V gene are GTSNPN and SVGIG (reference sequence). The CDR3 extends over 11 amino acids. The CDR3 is CAWGQGAFQYF. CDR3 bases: TGTGCCTGGGGACAGGGGGCCTTCCAGTACTTC.

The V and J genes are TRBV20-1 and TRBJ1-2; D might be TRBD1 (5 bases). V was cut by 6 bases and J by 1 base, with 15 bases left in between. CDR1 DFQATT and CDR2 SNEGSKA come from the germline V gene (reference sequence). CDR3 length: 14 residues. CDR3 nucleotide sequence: TGCAGTGCGAGAAGCGTGGGGGGTAACTATGGCTACACCTTC. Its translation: CSARSVGGNYGYTF.

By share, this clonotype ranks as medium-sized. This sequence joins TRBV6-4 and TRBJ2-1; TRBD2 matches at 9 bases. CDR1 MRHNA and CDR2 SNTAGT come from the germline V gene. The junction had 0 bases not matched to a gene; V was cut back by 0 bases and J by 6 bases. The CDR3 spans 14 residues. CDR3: CASSDSSGSNEQFF. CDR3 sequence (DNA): TGTGCCAGCAGTGACTCTAGCGGGAGCAATGAGCAGTTCTTC.

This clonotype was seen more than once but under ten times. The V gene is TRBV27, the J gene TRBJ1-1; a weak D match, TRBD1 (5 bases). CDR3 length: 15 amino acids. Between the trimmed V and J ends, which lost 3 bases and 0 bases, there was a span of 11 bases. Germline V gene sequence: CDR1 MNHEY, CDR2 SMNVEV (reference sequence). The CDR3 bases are TGTGCCAGCAGTTTTACCGGGGGGATGAACACTGAAGCTTTCTTT. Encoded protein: CASSFTGGMNTEAFF.

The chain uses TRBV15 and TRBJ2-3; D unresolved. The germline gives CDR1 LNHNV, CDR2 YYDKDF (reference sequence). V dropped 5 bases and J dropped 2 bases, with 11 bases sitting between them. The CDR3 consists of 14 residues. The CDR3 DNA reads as TGTGCCACCAGCTTCGGCGGTTACACAGATACGCAGTATTTT. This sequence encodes CATSFGGYTDTQYF.

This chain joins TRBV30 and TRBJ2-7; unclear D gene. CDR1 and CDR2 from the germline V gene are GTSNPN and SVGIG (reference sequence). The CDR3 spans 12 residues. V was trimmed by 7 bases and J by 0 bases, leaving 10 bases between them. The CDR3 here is CASDVSSYEQYF. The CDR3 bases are TGTGCCTCGGACGTTAGCTCCTACGAGCAGTACTTC.

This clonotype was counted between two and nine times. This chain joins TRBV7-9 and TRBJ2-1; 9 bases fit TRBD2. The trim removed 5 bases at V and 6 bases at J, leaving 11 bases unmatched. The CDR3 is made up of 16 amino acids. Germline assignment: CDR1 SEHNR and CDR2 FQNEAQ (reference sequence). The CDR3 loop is CASSPEAGGPLNEQFF. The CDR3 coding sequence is TGTGCCAGCAGCCCGGAAGCGGGGGGTCCTCTCAATGAGCAGTTCTTC.

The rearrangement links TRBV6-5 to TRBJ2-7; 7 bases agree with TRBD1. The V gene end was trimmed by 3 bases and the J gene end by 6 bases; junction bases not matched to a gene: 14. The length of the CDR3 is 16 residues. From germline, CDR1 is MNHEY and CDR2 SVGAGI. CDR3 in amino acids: CASSYYGQAVGSEQYF. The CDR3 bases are TGTGCCAGCAGTTATTATGGACAGGCTGTGGGGTCCGAGCAGTACTTC.

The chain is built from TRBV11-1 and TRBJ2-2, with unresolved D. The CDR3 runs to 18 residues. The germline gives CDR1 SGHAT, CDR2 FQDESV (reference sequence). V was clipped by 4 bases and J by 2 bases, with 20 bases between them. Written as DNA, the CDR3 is TGTGCCAGCAGCTCCCCCTCGCCTCCATATGCTAACACCGGGGAGCTGTTTTTT. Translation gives CASSSPSPPYANTGELFF.

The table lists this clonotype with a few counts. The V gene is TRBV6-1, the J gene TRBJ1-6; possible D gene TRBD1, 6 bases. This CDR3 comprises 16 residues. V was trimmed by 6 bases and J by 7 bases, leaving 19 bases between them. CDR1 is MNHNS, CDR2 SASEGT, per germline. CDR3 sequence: CASSPPGGGRNSPLHF. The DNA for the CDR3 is TGTGCCAGCAGCCCCCCAGGCGGGGGCAGGAATTCACCCCTCCACTTT.